Following are 21 T cell receptor beta chains from one sample sequenced in a study of shared T cell receptors in the human thymus. The assay was immunoSEQ multiplex PCR, and TCRdb's table has in-frame clones only and misses some. The sample carries fewer than 700,000 clones, approximately 88% recorded once. These data also featured in a second study, about human thymus T cells.

The material sequenced was thymocytes. Every receptor here comes from a boy under two years old with a congenital heart defect.

This clone was seen only a few times. The chain has TRBV2 and TRBJ1-3; D is unclear. The CDR3 is 14 residues long. The V end was cut by 6 bases, the J end by 0 bases, with 9 bases between. Germline assignment: CDR1 SNHLY and CDR2 FYNNEI. The CDR3 region has the DNA TGTGCCAGCAGCGAGACGGGCTCTGGAAACACCATATATTTT. Residues: CASSETGSGNTIYF.

This clone showed up just a few times. The CDR3 is CASSRERKFF. CDR3 nucleotides: TGTGCCAGCAGTCGGGAACGGAAGTTCTTC. The chain joins TRBV2 to TRBJ2-1, with D tentatively TRBD2 (5 bases). Germline assignment: CDR1 SNHLY and CDR2 FYNNEI. V shed 5 bases and J shed 14 bases, with 10 bases lying between them. The length of the CDR3 is 10 residues. The full variable domain, completed using reference TRBV2 and TRBJ2-1, is EPEVTQTPSHQVTQMGQEVILRCVPISNHLYFYWYRQILGQKVEFLVSFYNNEISEKSEIFDDQFSVERPDGSNFTLKIRSTKLEDSAMYFCASSRERKFFGPGTRLTVL.

This clone showed up just once. The rearrangement joins TRBV6-4 to TRBJ2-1; D might be TRBD2 (6 bases). Germline V lookup: CDR1 MRHNA, CDR2 SNTAGT. The CDR3 totals 15 residues. The V end was cut by 2 bases, the J end by 3 bases, with 11 bases between. The CDR3, as DNA: TGTGCCAGCAGTGACGGGGCGGGAAACTACAATGAGCAGTTCTTC. Translation: CASSDGAGNYNEQFF.

The rearrangement uses TRBV6-4 and TRBJ2-2; 12 nucleotides line up with TRBD2. V was pared by 5 bases and J by 7 bases, with 11 bases of the junction left unmatched. This CDR3 is built from 17 residues. Germline V gene lookup returns CDR1 MRHNA and CDR2 SNTAGT. Here the CDR3 DNA reads TGTGCCAGCAGTCCCCATATGACTAGCGGGGGCATCGGGGAGCTGTTTTTT. This translates into CASSPHMTSGGIGELFF.

This sequence joins TRBV5-1 and TRBJ2-2; weak D call: TRBD2 (6 bases). Germline CDR1 SGHRS, CDR2 YFSETQ. V lost 2 bases and J 1 base, leaving 12 bases between the germline ends. The CDR3 extends over 16 amino acids. CDR3 protein: CASSFGRELNTGELFF. CDR3 bases: TGCGCCAGCAGCTTCGGACGGGAGTTGAACACCGGGGAGCTGTTTTTT.

The chain combines TRBV4-3 with TRBJ2-6; tentatively, D is TRBD1 (6 bases). The CDR3 sequence is 17 residues long. The germline V gene encodes CDR1 LGHNA and CDR2 YSLEER. Trimming left V 0 bases short and J 1 base short, with 10 bases between. The CDR3 DNA is TGCGCCAGCAGCCAAGAACCAGGGGAGTCTGGGGCCAACGTCCTGACTTTC. This sequence encodes CASSQEPGESGANVLTF.

The CDR3 DNA sequence: TGTGCCAGTAACAGGGAACACAGGGATGCTAACTATGGCTACACCTTC. Translation: CASNREHRDANYGYTF. V and J are TRBV19 and TRBJ1-2, with a tentative D call TRBD1 (6 bases). The ends were cut back, 7 bases at V and 0 bases at J, with 18 bases in the middle. The CDR3 has 16 amino acids. Per germline, CDR1 LNHDA and CDR2 SQIVND (reference sequence).

The chain is built from TRBV5-1 and TRBJ2-4, with 7 positions matching TRBD2. Unmatched junction bases numbered 5, after V lost 3 bases and J lost 2 bases. The CDR3 covers 15 residues. Germline CDR1 and CDR2: SGHRS and YFSETQ. The CDR3 here is CASSSGGESKNIQYF. The CDR3 DNA is TGCGCCAGCAGCTCGGGGGGTGAGTCCAAAAACATTCAGTACTTC.

The chain employs TRBV4-1 and TRBJ2-1; 13 nucleotides line up with TRBD2. Trimming at V came to 5 bases and at J to 4 bases, leaving 20 bases not matched to a gene. This CDR3 spans 21 amino acids. Per the germline V gene, CDR1 is MGHRA and CDR2 is YSYEKL. The DNA of the CDR3 is TGCGCCAGCAGCGGACTTTTCGGACTAGCGGGAGAAGGGTTTTCGTACAATGAGCAGTTCTTC. Protein sequence: CASSGLFGLAGEGFSYNEQFF.

The chain couples TRBV15 to TRBJ2-2, with D possibly matching TRBD2 (5 bases). Looked up from germline, CDR1 is LNHNV and CDR2 is YYDKDF (reference sequence). The CDR3 sequence is 15 residues long. Trimming took off 4 bases at V and 3 bases at J, with 12 bases between the two ends. The CDR3 region has the DNA TGTGCCACCAGCATCGAGGGCGCGGACACCGGGGAGCTGTTTTTT. It codes for CATSIEGADTGELFF.

There are a few counts of this clone. The chain couples TRBV5-4 to TRBJ1-2; TRBD1 agrees at 8 bases. CDR1 and CDR2 (germline): SGHNT, YYREEE (reference sequence). CDR3 length: 12 residues. V lost 5 bases to trimming and J lost 8 bases; unmatched junction nucleotides: 5. CDR3 loop: CASRSGGAGYTF. CDR3 DNA sequence: TGTGCCAGCAGGTCAGGGGGCGCGGGCTACACCTTC.

This clone was observed once. V is TRBV4-1 and J is TRBJ2-7; no reliable D call. CDR1 is MGHRA and CDR2 is YSYEKL in the germline V gene. V lost 0 bases and J 1 base, leaving 4 bases between the germline ends. This CDR3 is 13 amino acids long. DNA for the CDR3: TGCGCCAGCAGCCAAGACGGGTCCTACGAGCAGTACTTC. It encodes CASSQDGSYEQYF.

This clone has only a few counts. Distinct nucleotide sequences in the sample also encode this CDR3. The chain recombines TRBV6-6 with TRBJ2-7; 13 positions agree with TRBD2. CDR1 and CDR2 from the germline V gene are MNHNY and SVGAGI (reference sequence). The CDR3 spans 16 residues. V gave up 9 bases and J gave up 0 bases; unmatched junction bases: 8. The CDR3 sequence: CASSPGTSGTSYEQYF. CDR3 sequence (DNA): TGTGCCAGTAGTCCCGGGACTAGCGGGACCTCCTACGAGCAGTACTTC.

V usage is TRBV4-1 and J usage is TRBJ2-1; a weak D match, TRBD2 (6 bases). Germline CDR1 MGHRA, CDR2 YSYEKL. The V end was cut by 4 bases, the J end by 5 bases, with 15 bases between. This CDR3 is 15 amino acids long. The CDR3 is CASSRLRGMNNEQFF. CDR3 sequence (DNA): TGCGCCAGCAGCCGCCTTCGCGGGATGAACAATGAGCAGTTCTTC.

A single count supports this clone. J is TRBJ2-7 and V is TRBV9, with a possible D match to TRBD2 (6 bases). Looked up from germline, CDR1 is SGDLS and CDR2 is YYNGEE. This CDR3 spans 14 amino acids. Trimming took 0 bases from V and 5 from J, leaving 12 bases between them. Here the CDR3 reads CASSVDGRWNEQYF. Here the CDR3 DNA reads TGTGCCAGCAGCGTAGACGGGAGATGGAACGAGCAGTACTTC.

This clone was seen only once. The chain is built from TRBV27 and TRBJ2-2; maybe TRBD2 (7 bases). Looked up from germline, CDR1 is MNHEY and CDR2 is SMNVEV (reference sequence). CDR3 size: 19 residues. The ends were cut back, 4 bases at V and 1 base at J, with 22 bases in the middle. The CDR3 sequence is CASSSRGPWASGNTGELFF. The CDR3 DNA reads TGTGCCAGCAGTTCCCGGGGGCCGTGGGCTAGCGGGAACACCGGGGAGCTGTTTTTT.

The chain has TRBV28 and TRBJ2-5; TRBD1 matches 8 bases. V dropped 4 bases and J dropped 5; count of bases not matched to a gene: 6. CDR3 length: 14 residues. The germline gives CDR1 MDHEN, CDR2 SYDVKM. CDR3 nucleotides: TGTGCCAGCAGTTCAGACAGGGGAAGGGAGACCCAGTACTTC. Translating gives CASSSDRGRETQYF.

This clone was seen once. The V and J genes are TRBV7-9 and TRBJ1-3; D is ambiguous. The V end was cut by 6 bases, the J end by 4 bases, with 16 bases between. The CDR3 has 15 amino acids. CDR1 is SEHNR, CDR2 FQNEAQ, per germline (reference sequence). The CDR3 protein is CASRRDLRSGNTIYF. In DNA, the CDR3 is TGTGCCAGCAGACGAGACCTGAGGTCGGGAAACACCATATATTTT.

As DNA, the CDR3 is TGTGCCAGCAGCCAATCGGAGACAGGGGGCTATGGCTACACCTTC. This gives the protein CASSQSETGGYGYTF. This chain links TRBV16 with TRBJ1-2; TRBD1 aligns across 9 bases. V trimming: 0 bases; J trimming: 4 bases; junction bases outside the gene matches: 3. This CDR3 has 15 amino acids. From germline, CDR1 is KGHSY and CDR2 FQNENV.

The gene calls are TRBV10-3 and TRBJ1-4; 9 bases align to TRBD1. The ends lost 6 bases at V and 8 bases at J; junction bases unmatched: 7. The CDR3 consists of 14 residues. Per germline, CDR1 ENHRY and CDR2 SYGVKD. CDR3 in DNA: TGTGCCATCAGCCTGGGACAGGGTGAGGAAAAACTGTTTTTT. It is translated as CAISLGQGEEKLFF.

The CDR3, as DNA: TGTGCCAGCAGTCAGACGACAGGGGGGGATGGCTACACCTTC. Protein sequence: CASSQTTGGDGYTF. The V and J genes are TRBV6-5 and TRBJ1-2; 9 positions match TRBD1. V was pared by 5 bases and J by 6 bases, with 7 bases of the junction left unmatched. From germline, CDR1 is MNHEY and CDR2 SVGAGI. The CDR3 length is 14 residues.